The T cell receptor beta chain under discussion was sequenced for a study of shared clonotypes between healthy human individuals. There were only Caucasian adults among the donors, and all lived in Nashville, Tennessee. Libraries were prepared by immunoSEQ multiplex PCR; TCRdb keeps only in-frame clonotypes and omits some of them. The sample gives a few million clones, 85% to 95% of which show up once; 0.39% is in the top ten. The germline CDR1 and CDR2 sequences are SNHLY and FYNNEI. The CDR3 is made up of 11 amino acids. V lost 4 bases, J lost 14 bases, and 4 bases stayed unmatched. V usage is TRBV2 and J usage is TRBJ2-1, with 8 bases that match TRBD2. This clonotype was sampled from a man aged 18 to 35 in good health. Some clones in this sample may be carry-over from other donors' samples. The sample comprised naive CD4+ T cells from PBMCs. Subset defined: CD45RA+ positively selected. CDR3 DNA sequence: TGTGCCAGCAGTGTAGGAGCGGGAGAGTTCTTC. The encoded protein is CASSVGAGEFF.